The clone carrying this T cell receptor (beta chain) was seen many times. The data are from a study of blood T cells in healthy people across ages. Across the study: About one barcoded beta molecule per two T cells came from capture by template switching.

PCR was performed a second time for about 6 to 11 cycles using a sample-barcoded 5' primer and a J-beta primer mix. Each cDNA molecule was tagged by a template-switch adaptor with 12 random nucleotides. In TCRdb, the 5' RACE reads were re-called with MiXCR into one record per CDR3 protein. The table includes 750,000 to 1,000,000 distinct CDR3 sequences, 25% to 35% detected once. Peripheral blood, about 10 milliliters per donor, was collected. This CDR3 comprises 16 residues. CDR1 MGHRA and CDR2 YSYEKL come from the germline V gene. J was trimmed by 0 bases and V by 5 bases; bases with no gene match: 8. The sample was also linked to a second study, of T cells of mothers and their children.

The receptor comes from a woman aged 40-49 years in good health. The chain joins TRBV4-1 to TRBJ2-7; 9 bases agree with TRBD1. The sequenced sample consisted of blood. For the CDR3, the DNA is TGCGCCAGCAGCTACGAGGGACAGGGAGCCTCCTACGAGCAGTACTTC. Protein product: CASSYEGQGASYEQYF.